Listed here is a single TCR beta chain. The target antigen is unknown. Only in-frame clones appear in the TCRdb table, and some are missing; sequencing was by immunoSEQ multiplex PCR. The sample consists of 15,000 to 20,000 clones, 90% of them appearing once. CDR1 and CDR2 from the germline V gene are SGHVS and FQNEAQ. Trimming pared 1 base from V and 0 bases from J, leaving 14 bases between. CDR3 length equals 17 residues. These data belong to a study of T cells in localized non-small cell lung cancer. Study findings and constraints: Detection in adjacent lung was observed for a median about 56 of the top 100 tumor clones. The tumor had only one region sequenced, so heterogeneity remains possible. There was higher T cell clonality in uninvolved adjacent lung than in tumor, and it was highest there.

This sequence joins TRBV7-8 and TRBJ2-3; weak D call: TRBD2 (5 bases). Source: peripheral blood mononuclear cells, taken before any cancer treatment. This clonotype was sampled from a woman aged 35 to 70 with stage III lung adenocarcinoma. CDR3: CASSLGGGGRSTDTQYF. In DNA form, the CDR3 reads TGTGCCAGCAGCTTAGGTGGTGGAGGACGAAGCACAGATACGCAGTATTTT.